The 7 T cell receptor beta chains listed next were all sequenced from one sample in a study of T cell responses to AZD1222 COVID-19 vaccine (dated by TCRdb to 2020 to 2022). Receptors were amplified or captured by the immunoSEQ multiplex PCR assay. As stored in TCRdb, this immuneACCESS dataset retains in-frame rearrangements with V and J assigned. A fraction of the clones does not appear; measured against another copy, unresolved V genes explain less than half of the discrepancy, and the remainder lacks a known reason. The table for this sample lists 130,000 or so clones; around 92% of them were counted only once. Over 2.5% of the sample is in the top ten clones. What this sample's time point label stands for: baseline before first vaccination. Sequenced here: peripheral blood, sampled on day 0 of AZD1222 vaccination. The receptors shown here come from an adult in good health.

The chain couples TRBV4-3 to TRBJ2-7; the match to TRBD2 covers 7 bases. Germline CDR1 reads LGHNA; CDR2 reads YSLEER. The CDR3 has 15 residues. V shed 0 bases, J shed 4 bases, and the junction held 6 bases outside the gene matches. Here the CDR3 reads CASSQDPGGFYEQYF. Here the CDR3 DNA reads TGCGCCAGCAGCCAAGATCCGGGGGGATTTTACGAGCAGTACTTC.

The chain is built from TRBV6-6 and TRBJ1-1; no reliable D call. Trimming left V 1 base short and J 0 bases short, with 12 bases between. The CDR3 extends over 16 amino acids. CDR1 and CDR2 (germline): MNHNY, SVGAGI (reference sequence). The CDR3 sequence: CASSYFDVGLNTEAFF. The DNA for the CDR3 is TGTGCCAGCAGTTACTTCGATGTTGGTTTGAACACTGAAGCTTTCTTT.

DNA of the CDR3: TGTGCCAGCAGTTTATGGGAAGGGAGCACAGATACGCAGTATTTT. Amino acid sequence: CASSLWEGSTDTQYF. The V call is TRBV28, the J call TRBJ2-3; the D is unclear. Looked up from germline, CDR1 is MDHEN and CDR2 is SYDVKM. The V end was cut by 0 bases, the J end by 0 bases, with 7 bases between. The CDR3 has 15 residues.

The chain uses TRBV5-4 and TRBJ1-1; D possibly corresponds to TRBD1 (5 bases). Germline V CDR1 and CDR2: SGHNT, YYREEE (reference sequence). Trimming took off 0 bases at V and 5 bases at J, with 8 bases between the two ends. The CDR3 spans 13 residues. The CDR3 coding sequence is TGTGCCAGCAGCTTGGTGGGGGAAACTGAAGCTTTCTTT. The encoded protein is CASSLVGETEAFF.

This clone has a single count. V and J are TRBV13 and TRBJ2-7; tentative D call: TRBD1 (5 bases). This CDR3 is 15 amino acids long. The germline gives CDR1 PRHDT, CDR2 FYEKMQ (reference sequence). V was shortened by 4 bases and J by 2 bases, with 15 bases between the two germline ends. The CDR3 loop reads CASSSRAFGTYEQYF. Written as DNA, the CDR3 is TGTGCCAGCAGCTCCAGGGCCTTTGGAACCTACGAGCAGTACTTC.

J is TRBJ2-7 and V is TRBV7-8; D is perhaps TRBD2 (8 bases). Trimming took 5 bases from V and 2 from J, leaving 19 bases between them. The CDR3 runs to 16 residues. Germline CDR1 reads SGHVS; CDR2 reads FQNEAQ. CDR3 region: CASSPQGVRGAYEQYF. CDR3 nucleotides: TGTGCCAGCAGCCCCCAGGGGGTGCGGGGGGCCTACGAGCAGTACTTC.

CDR3 sequence (DNA): TGTGCCAGCAGTTATGAGGAAAATTCACCCCTCCACTTT. Translation: CASSYEENSPLHF. The genes are TRBV6-5 and TRBJ1-6; no firm D call. This CDR3 contains 13 residues. Trimming pared 3 bases from V and 7 bases from J, leaving 7 bases between. Per the germline V gene, CDR1 is MNHEY and CDR2 is SVGAGI.